This T cell receptor beta chain was recorded in a study of blood T cell repertoires in COVID-19. The wider study: Acute-phase and convalescent COVID-19 samples originated in the United States, Italy and Spain. Sources were T cells, B-cell-depleted T cells, or PBMCs; the material itself was cDNA or gDNA.

Germline CDR1 and CDR2: SGHDN and FVKESK. The CDR3 sequence is 15 residues long. V lost 1 base to trimming and J lost 4 bases, with 10 bases between them. Per the authors' pipeline: Counts of nucleated cells, estimated from reference gene primer amplification, were obtained. Profiled with immunoSEQ multiplex PCR; TCRdb holds only in-frame clones, not every one. That table furnishes V, J and clone size, whereas the DNA furnished D and trimming. The sample contains 160,000 or so clones, more than 75% of which appear only once. This sequence joins TRBV14 and TRBJ2-2; the D gene is possibly TRBD1 (5 bases). This clonotype was sampled from a young man with acute or convalescent COVID-19. The sample comprised peripheral blood. CDR3 nucleotide sequence: TGTGCCAGCAGCCAAGTTACAGGCATCACCGGGGAGCTGTTTTTT. Its protein product is CASSQVTGITGELFF.